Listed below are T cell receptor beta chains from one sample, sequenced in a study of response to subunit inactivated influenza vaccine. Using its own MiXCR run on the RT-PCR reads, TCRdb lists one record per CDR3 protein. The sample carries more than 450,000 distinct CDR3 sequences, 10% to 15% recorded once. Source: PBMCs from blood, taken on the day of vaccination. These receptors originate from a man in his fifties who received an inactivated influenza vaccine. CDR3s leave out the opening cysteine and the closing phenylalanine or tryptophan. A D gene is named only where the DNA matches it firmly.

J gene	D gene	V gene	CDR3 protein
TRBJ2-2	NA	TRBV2	ASQSDTGELF
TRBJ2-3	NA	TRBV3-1	ASSQGDPAQY
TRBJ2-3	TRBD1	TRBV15	ATTPIRAETGGSTDTQY
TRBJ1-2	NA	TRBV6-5	ASSYNRVGYGYT
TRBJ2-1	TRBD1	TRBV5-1	ASSLDRAPNEQF
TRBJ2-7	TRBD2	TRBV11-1	ASSWVGGSSGSSYEQY
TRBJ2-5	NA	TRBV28	ASRVLIQETQY
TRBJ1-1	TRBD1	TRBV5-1	ASSLDRVEHGEAF
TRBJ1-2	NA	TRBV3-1	ASSQGQTYGYT
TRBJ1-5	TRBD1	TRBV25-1	ATTRATGQSNQPQH
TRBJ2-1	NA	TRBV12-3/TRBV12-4	ASRRRGSEYNEQF
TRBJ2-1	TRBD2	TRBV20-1	SARETSGGAYEQF
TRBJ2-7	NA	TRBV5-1	ASSPEVLWYEQY
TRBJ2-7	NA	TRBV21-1	ASTPPDGDRGFVQY
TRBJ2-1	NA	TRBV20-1	SARDYSSYNEQF
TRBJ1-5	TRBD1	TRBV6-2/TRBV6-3	ASSTRQGAAGNQPQH
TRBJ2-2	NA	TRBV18	ASSPVSPTSGELF
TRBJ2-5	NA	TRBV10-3	AISTRTEETQY
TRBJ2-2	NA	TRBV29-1	SVKSGTGELF
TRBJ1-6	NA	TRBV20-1	SAKTSGGRNSPLH
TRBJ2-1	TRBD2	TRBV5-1	ASSSSGGGYNEQF
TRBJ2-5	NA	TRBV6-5	ASSYSFSVEETQY
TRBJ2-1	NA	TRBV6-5	ASSYRPLYNEQF
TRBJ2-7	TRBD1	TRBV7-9	ASSFTRDRAFEQY
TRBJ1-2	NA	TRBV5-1	ASSKDSQTNYGYT
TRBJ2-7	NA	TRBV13	ASSLDRDYEQY
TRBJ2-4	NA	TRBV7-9	ASSLAPVAKNIQY
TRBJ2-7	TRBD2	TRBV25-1	ASSEYRASGPGEQY
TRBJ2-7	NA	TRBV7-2	ASSLVPELVQQY
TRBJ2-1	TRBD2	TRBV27	ASSLGLAGNEQF
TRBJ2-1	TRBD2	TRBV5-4	ASSRTSERDNEQF
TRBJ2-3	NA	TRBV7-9	ASSRLSDTQY